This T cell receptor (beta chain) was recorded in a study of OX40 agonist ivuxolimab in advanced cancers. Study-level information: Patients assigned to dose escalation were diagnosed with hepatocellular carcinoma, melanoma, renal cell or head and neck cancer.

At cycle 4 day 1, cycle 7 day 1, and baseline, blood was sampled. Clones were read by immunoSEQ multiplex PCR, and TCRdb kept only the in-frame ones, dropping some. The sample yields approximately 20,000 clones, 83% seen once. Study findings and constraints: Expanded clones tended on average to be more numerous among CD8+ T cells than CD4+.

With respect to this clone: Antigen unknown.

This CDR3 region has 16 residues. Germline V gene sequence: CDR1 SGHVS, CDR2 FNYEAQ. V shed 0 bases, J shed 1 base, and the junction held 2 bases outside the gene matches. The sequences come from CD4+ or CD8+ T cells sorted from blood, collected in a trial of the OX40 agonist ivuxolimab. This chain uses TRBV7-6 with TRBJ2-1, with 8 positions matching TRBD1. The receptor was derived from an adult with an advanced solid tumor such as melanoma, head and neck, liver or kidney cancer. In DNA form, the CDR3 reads TGTGCCAGCAGCTTAGCGGACAGGGAGTCCTACAATGAGCAGTTCTTC. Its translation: CASSLADRESYNEQFF.